Included here is one T cell receptor (beta chain) sequence, with context. This specimen comes from a study of blood T cell repertoires in COVID-19. About the research overall: Sources were T cells, B-cell-depleted T cells, or PBMCs; the material itself was cDNA or gDNA.

Repertoires were generated with immunoSEQ multiplex PCR, while TCRdb's copy carries only in-frame clones and drops some. This table holds about 60,000 clones, roughly 88% found once. The V gene end was trimmed by 3 bases and the J gene end by 5 bases; junction bases not matched to a gene: 8. The CDR3 sequence is 16 residues long. Germline loops: CDR1 SNHLY, CDR2 FYNNEI. The chain recombines TRBV2 with TRBJ1-2; 11 bases are shared with TRBD1. Input material: peripheral blood. The clonotype originates from a man aged 25 to 40 with COVID-19, enrolled during active disease. The chain's CDR3 is CASSEGGTGGSYGYTF. In DNA form, the CDR3 reads TGTGCCAGCAGTGAGGGCGGGACAGGGGGTAGTTATGGCTACACCTTC.